This T cell receptor (beta chain) was sequenced during a study of blood T cell repertoires in COVID-19. Across the study: The United States, Italy and Spain were the sources of the acute and convalescent COVID-19 samples.

The age range of participants was about 18 to 100 years, with residence in under 25 US areas. The table came from immunoSEQ multiplex PCR; TCRdb's copy has only in-frame clones and leaves some out. Of 120,000 or so clones listed, around 84% were seen once; the top ten hold 3.5% to 4%. Sequences were obtained from PBMCs or T cells enriched from blood (not recorded which). This sequence was found in a woman in her 30s who had recovered from COVID-19.

The CDR3, as DNA: TGTGCCAGCAGACGGGACATCCGTACCTACGAGCAGTACTTC. Amino acids: CASRRDIRTYEQYF. The chain has TRBV7-8 and TRBJ2-7, with D perhaps TRBD1 (6 bases). Germline lookup yields CDR1 SGHVS and CDR2 FQNEAQ. V shed 6 bases and J shed 2 bases, with 14 bases lying between them. The CDR3 consists of 14 residues. The entire variable domain, with the rest obtained from reference TRBV7-8 and TRBJ2-7, is as follows: GAGVSQSPRYKVAKRGQDVALRCDPISGHVSLFWYQQALGQGPEFLTYFQNEAQLDKSGLPSDRFFAERPEGSVSTLKIQRTQQEDSAVYLCASRRDIRTYEQYFGPGTRLTVT.